A selection of T cell receptor beta chains follows, all from one sample in a study of metastatic and nonmetastatic thyroid tumors. TCRdb re-called the PCR reads with MiXCR. In the table there are approximately 19,000 clones, 15% to 19% of which are singletons. The sample consisted of blood. The receptors stem from a female donor with papillary thyroid cancer or a benign thyroid nodule (not recorded which). Some clones in this sample may be carry-over from other donors' samples. Each CDR3 is given without its conserved first and last residue. Each record gives: D gene, V gene, CDR3 protein. A D gene is named only where the DNA matches it firmly.

D gene: -; V gene: TRBV6-1; CDR3 protein: ASSDRVLTETQY
D gene: TRBD1; V gene: TRBV18; CDR3 protein: ASSQETGGQYEQY
D gene: -; V gene: TRBV20-1; CDR3 protein: SASGLNNEQF
D gene: -; V gene: TRBV11-2; CDR3 protein: ASSVRDTGSTEQF
D gene: -; V gene: TRBV11-2; CDR3 protein: ASSWVSSYEQY
D gene: -; V gene: TRBV3-1; CDR3 protein: ASSQKSYEQY
D gene: TRBD2; V gene: TRBV28; CDR3 protein: ASSRAGGPYEQY
D gene: -; V gene: TRBV4-2; CDR3 protein: ASSQDIDFYEQY
D gene: TRBD1; V gene: TRBV12-3/TRBV12-4; CDR3 protein: ASRPGQGYGYT
D gene: TRBD1; V gene: TRBV5-6; CDR3 protein: ASSLRQGQNEQY
D gene: TRBD1; V gene: TRBV2; CDR3 protein: ASKLDYTGAEAF
D gene: -; V gene: TRBV28; CDR3 protein: ASSTPGQQKLF
D gene: TRBD2; V gene: TRBV10-3; CDR3 protein: ATRTSGLDNEQF
D gene: -; V gene: TRBV7-9; CDR3 protein: ASSLVLLGRGETQY
D gene: -; V gene: TRBV6-1; CDR3 protein: ASSLSLGGNTIY
D gene: -; V gene: TRBV4-3; CDR3 protein: ASSQEVYTDTQY
D gene: -; V gene: TRBV29-1; CDR3 protein: SVRIPDSYEQY
D gene: -; V gene: TRBV28; CDR3 protein: ASTSPVLPGELF
D gene: TRBD1; V gene: TRBV6-1; CDR3 protein: ASSLQQGAQEKLF
D gene: -; V gene: TRBV9; CDR3 protein: ASSVGGLNNEKLF
D gene: -; V gene: TRBV11-3; CDR3 protein: ASSLRYAQETQY
D gene: -; V gene: TRBV2; CDR3 protein: ASTPGARDTQY
D gene: TRBD1; V gene: TRBV7-9; CDR3 protein: ASSSNPGQGNTEAF
D gene: -; V gene: TRBV18; CDR3 protein: ASSPFLSNEQF
D gene: -; V gene: TRBV3-1; CDR3 protein: ASSQDGGFGETQY
D gene: -; V gene: TRBV13; CDR3 protein: ASSLIGAAETQY
D gene: TRBD2; V gene: TRBV4-2; CDR3 protein: ASSQESGSSYEQY
D gene: -; V gene: TRBV6-2/TRBV6-3; CDR3 protein: VSSYSETGELF
D gene: -; V gene: TRBV28; CDR3 protein: ASHGVSATNEKLF